Below, one TCR beta chain is given with its context. Its antigen is currently unknown. This specimen belongs to a study of cytomegalovirus exposure and HLA in healthy donors. PCR was performed using 60 Vbeta and 13 Jbeta primers. TCRdb's copy holds only in-frame clones and misses some; the assay was immunoSEQ multiplex PCR. The sample carries around 180,000 clones, roughly four fifths recorded once. Per germline, CDR1 MGHRA and CDR2 YSYEKL. V lost 1 base, J lost 6 bases, and 18 bases lay in between. The CDR3 length is 16 residues. The study, taken as a whole, reports: Later on, a genetic analysis was performed. It linked a missense variant in DCLRE1C with V- and J-gene trimming of TCR beta. Earlier findings revealed that most TCR beta V segments proved productive either about 90% or about 30% of the time. Reportedly, TCR beta sequences accurately predicted HLA-A and HLA-B alleles in most subjects. Links to common viral pathogens appeared, in a later analysis, for several of the most significant clusters.

The chain combines TRBV4-1 with TRBJ1-2; D remains unclear. This sequence was found in a girl aged 5-17 years in good health and CMV-seropositive. The sample was PBMCs. The CDR3 DNA sequence: TGCGCCAGCAGCCAAGGGGGAGACCCACTCTGGAATGGCTACACCTTC. It yields the protein CASSQGGDPLWNGYTF.